This TCR beta chain was observed in a study of shared clonotypes between healthy human individuals. The CDR3 runs to 13 residues. The ends were cut back, 0 bases at V and 5 bases at J, with 8 bases in the middle. From germline, CDR1 is SGDLS and CDR2 YYNGEE. The assay was immunoSEQ multiplex PCR, and TCRdb's table has in-frame clones only and misses some. The data hold 300,000 to 400,000 clones, with around 90% observed a single time. The source material was memory CD8+ T cells sorted from blood. As for subset: CD45RO+ cells pooled with CCR7-negative TemRA cells. The clonotype originates from a man younger than 35 in good health. The chain employs TRBV9 and TRBJ1-1; D is undetermined. This CDR3 reads CASSVEFRTEAFF. The CDR3 DNA sequence: TGTGCCAGCAGCGTAGAGTTCCGTACTGAAGCTTTCTTT.